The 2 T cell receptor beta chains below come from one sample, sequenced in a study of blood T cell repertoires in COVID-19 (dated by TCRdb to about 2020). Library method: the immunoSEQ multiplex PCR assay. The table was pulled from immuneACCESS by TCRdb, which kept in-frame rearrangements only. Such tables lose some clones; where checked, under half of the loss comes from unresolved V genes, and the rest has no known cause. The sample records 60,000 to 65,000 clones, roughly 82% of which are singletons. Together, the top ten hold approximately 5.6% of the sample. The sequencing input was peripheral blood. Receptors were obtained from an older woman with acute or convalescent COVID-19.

CDR3 nucleotides: TGTGCCATCTGCTCCGGCAGGGAGGACAATGAGCAGTTCTTC. This codes for CAICSGREDNEQFF. This chain uses TRBV10-3 with TRBJ2-1, with a weak D call TRBD2 (6 bases). The germline V gene has CDR1 ENHRY and CDR2 SYGVKD. The ends were cut back, 8 bases at V and 5 bases at J, with 16 bases in the middle. The CDR3 totals 14 residues.

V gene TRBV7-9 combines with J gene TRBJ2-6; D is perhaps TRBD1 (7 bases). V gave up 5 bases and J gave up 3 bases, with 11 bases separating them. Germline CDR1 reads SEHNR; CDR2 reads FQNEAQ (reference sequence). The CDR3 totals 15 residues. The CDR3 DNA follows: TGTGCCAGCAGCCACAGGGGAGGTGGGGCCAACGTCCTGACTTTC. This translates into CASSHRGGGANVLTF.